This T cell receptor (beta chain) was recovered during a study of shared clonotypes between healthy human individuals. Overall study findings and caveats: Only blood underwent sampling, and tissue repertoires likely differ. An anticipated effect of sequencing depth on clonotype sharing among donors was recognized.

The CDR3 sequence is 11 residues long. V was cut by 2 bases and J by 4 bases, with 2 bases left in between. Germline values: CDR1 WSHSY, CDR2 SAAADI. Positive CCR7 selection of CD45RO-negative cells yielded the naive CD8 cells, and terminally differentiated effector memory CD45RA+ cells were excluded. Assay: immunoSEQ multiplex PCR; the TCRdb copy retains only in-frame clones and omits some. The table shows millions of clones, with about 95% occurring only once. Comment on this clone: Its antigen is unknown. Other DNA variants within this sample encode the same CDR3.

The sequenced material came from naive CD8+ T cells sorted from blood. The chain couples TRBV10-2 to TRBJ2-5; D not certain. This clonotype originated in a man between 18 and 29 years old in good health. CDR3 coding DNA: TGCGCCAGCAGTGAGAGAGAGACCCAGTACTTC. Its protein product is CASSERETQYF.